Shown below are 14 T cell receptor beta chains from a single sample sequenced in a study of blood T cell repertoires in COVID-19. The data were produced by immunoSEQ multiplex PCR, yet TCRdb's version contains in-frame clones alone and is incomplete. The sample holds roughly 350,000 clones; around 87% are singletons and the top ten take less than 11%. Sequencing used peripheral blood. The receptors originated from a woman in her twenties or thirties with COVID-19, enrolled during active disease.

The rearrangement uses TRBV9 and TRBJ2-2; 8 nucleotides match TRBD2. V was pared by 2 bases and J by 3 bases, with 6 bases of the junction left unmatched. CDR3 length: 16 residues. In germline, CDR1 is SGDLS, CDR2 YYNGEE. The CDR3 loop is CASSVPHSGDTGELFF. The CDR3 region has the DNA TGTGCCAGCAGCGTCCCCCATAGCGGGGACACCGGGGAGCTGTTTTTT.

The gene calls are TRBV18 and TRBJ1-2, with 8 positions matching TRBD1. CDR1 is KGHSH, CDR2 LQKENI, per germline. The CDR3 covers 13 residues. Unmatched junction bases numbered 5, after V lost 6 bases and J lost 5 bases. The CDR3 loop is CASSDGQGYGYTF. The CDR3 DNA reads TGTGCCAGCTCGGACGGACAGGGATATGGCTACACCTTC.

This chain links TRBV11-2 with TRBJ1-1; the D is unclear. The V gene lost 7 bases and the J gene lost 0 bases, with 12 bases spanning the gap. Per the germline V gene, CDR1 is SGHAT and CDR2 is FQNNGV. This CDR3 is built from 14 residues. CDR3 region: CASTPEDLNTEAFF. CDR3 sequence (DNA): TGTGCCAGCACCCCCGAGGATCTGAACACTGAAGCTTTCTTT.

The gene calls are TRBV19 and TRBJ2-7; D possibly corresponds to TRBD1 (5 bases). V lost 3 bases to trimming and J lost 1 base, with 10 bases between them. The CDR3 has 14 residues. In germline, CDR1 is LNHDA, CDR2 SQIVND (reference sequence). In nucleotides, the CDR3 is TGTGCCAGTAGTATGACAGTCAAATCCTACGAGCAGTACTTC. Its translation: CASSMTVKSYEQYF. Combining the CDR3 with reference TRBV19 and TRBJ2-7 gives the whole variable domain DGGITQSPKYLFRKEGQNVTLSCEQNLNHDAMYWYRQDPGQGLRLIYYSQIVNDFQKGDIAEGYSVSREKKESFPLTVTSAQKNPTAFYLCASSMTVKSYEQYFGPGTRLTVT.

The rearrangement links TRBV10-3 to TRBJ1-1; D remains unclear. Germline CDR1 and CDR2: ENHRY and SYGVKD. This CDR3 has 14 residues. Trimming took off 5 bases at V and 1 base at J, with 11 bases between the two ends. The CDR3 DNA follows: TGTGCCATCAGTCAACTGGGGAGGAACACTGAAGCTTTCTTT. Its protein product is CAISQLGRNTEAFF.

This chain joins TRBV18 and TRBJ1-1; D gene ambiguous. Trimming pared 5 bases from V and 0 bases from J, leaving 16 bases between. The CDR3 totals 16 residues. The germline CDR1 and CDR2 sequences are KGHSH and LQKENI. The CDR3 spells CASSIRQAPMNTEAFF. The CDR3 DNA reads TGTGCCAGCTCAATCAGGCAGGCTCCTATGAACACTGAAGCTTTCTTT.

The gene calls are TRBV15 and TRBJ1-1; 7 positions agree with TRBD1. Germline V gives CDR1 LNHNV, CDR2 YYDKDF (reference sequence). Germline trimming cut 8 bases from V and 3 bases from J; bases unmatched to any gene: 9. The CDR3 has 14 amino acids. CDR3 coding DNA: TGTGCCACCTCAACAAACAGGGGCTACACTGAAGCTTTCTTT. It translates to CATSTNRGYTEAFF.

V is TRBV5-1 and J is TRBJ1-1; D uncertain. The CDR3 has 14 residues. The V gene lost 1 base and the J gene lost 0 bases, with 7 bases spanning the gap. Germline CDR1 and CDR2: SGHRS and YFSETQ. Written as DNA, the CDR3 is TGCGCCAGCAGCTTGCTCGGTATGAACACTGAAGCTTTCTTT. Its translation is CASSLLGMNTEAFF.

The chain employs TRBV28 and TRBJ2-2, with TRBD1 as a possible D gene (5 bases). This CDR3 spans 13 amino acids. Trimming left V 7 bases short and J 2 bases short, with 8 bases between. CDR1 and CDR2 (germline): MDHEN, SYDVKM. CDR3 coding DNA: TGTGCCAGCATAGGACATAACACCGGGGAGCTGTTTTTT. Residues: CASIGHNTGELFF.

CDR3 nucleotide sequence: TGTGCCTGGAGTGCTTATCAGGGTTTCACTGAAGCTTTCTTT. Protein sequence: CAWSAYQGFTEAFF. The genes are TRBV30 and TRBJ1-1; D may be TRBD1 (5 bases). CDR3 length: 14 amino acids. The V end was cut by 1 base, the J end by 4 bases, with 13 bases between. Germline-derived CDR1 and CDR2 are GTSNPN and SVGIG (reference sequence).

CDR3 loop: CASSPLGLGFEQYF. The CDR3 DNA is TGTGCCAGCAGCCCATTGGGACTGGGTTTTGAGCAGTACTTC. The genes are TRBV7-2 and TRBJ2-7; the D gene is possibly TRBD2 (6 bases). The germline V gene encodes CDR1 SGHTA and CDR2 FQGNSA. This CDR3 is 14 amino acids long. V dropped 5 bases and J dropped 7 bases, with 18 bases sitting between them.

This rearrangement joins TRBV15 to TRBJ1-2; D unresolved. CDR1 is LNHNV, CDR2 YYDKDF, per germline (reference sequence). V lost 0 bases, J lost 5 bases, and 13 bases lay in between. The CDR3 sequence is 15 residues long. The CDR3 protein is CATSREGFGEYGYTF. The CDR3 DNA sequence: TGTGCCACCAGCAGAGAAGGTTTTGGGGAGTATGGCTACACCTTC.

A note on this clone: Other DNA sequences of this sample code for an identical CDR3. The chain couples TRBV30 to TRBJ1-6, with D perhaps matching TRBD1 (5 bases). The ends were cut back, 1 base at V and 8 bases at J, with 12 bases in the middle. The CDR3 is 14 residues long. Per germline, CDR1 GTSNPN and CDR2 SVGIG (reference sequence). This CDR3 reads CAWSGGGTDSPLHF. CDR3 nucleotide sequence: TGTGCCTGGAGTGGGGGAGGGACGGATTCACCCCTCCACTTT.

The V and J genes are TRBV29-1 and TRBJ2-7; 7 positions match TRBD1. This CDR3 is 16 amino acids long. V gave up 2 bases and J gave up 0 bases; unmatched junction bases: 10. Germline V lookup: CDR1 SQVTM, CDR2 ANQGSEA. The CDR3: CSVEPAGTASSYEQYF. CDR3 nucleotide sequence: TGCAGCGTTGAACCAGCCGGGACAGCGAGCTCCTACGAGCAGTACTTC.